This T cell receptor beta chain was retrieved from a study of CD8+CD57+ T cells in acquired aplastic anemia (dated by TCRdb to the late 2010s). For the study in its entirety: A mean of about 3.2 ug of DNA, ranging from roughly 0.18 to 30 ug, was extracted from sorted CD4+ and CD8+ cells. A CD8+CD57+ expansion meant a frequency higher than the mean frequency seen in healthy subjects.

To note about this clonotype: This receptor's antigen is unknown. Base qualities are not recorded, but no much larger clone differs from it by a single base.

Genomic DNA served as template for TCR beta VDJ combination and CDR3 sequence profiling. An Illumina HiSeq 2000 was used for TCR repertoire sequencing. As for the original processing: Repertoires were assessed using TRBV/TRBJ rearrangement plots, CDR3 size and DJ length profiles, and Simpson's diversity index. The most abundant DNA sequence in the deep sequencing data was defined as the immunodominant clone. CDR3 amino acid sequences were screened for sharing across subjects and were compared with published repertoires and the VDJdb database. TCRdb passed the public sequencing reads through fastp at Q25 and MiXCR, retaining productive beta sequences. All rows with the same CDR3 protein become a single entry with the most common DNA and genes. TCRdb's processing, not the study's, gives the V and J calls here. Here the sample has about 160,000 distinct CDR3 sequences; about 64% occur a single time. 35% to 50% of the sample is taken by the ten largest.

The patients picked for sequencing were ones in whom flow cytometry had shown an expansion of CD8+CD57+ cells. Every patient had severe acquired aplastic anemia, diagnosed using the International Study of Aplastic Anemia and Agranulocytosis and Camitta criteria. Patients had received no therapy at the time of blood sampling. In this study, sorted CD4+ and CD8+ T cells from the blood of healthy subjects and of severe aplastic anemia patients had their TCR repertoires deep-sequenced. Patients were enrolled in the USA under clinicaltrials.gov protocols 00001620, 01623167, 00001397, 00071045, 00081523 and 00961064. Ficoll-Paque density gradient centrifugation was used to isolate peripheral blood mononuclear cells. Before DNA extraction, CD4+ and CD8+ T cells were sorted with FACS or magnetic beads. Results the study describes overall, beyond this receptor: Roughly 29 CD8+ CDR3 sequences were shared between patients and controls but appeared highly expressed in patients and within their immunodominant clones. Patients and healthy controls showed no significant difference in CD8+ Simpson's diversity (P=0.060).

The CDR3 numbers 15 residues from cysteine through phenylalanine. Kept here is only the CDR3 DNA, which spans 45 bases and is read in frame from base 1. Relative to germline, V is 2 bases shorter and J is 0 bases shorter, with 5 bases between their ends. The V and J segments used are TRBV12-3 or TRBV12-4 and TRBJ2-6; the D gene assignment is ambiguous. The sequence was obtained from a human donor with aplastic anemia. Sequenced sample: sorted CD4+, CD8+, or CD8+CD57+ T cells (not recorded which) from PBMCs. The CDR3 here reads CASSLFLSGANVLTF. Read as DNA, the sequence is TGTGCCAGCAGTTTATTCCTCTCTGGGGCCAACGTCCTGACTTTC.